Below are 16 T cell receptor beta chains sequenced from a single sample in a study of T cells in Graves' hyperthyroidism and ophthalmopathy. The investigators amplified TCR beta CDR3 regions from RNA transcripts. Carried out on the TCR CDR3, a first-round RT-PCR used the HTBI primer set. TCRdb redid the calling of the multiplex PCR reads with MiXCR, one entry per CDR3 protein. The profile covers a few hundred thousand distinct CDR3 sequences, with 15% to 20% appearing a single time and approximately 49% taken by the ten largest. Sample: blood. The receptors stem from a woman in her 50s with Graves' hyperthyroidism.

The rearrangement joins TRBV25-1 to TRBJ1-5, with D possibly being TRBD1 (5 bases). Germline CDR1 is MGHDK and CDR2 is SYGVNS. CDR3 length equals 14 residues. Trimming took off 6 bases at V and 3 bases at J, with 12 bases between the two ends. The CDR3 DNA follows: TGTGCCAGCAGGAAACAGGTTCCCAATCAGCCCCAGCATTTT. It encodes CASRKQVPNQPQHF. Looking up the rest from reference TRBV25-1 and TRBJ1-5 gives the full variable domain: EADIYQTPRYLVIGTGKKITLECSQTMGHDKMYWYQQDPGMELHLIHYSYGVNSTEKGDLSSESTVSRIRTEHFPLTLESARPSHTSQYLCASRKQVPNQPQHFGDGTRLSIL.

CDR3 sequence reads: CASSYSGGSTNEKLFF. For the CDR3, the DNA is TGTGCCAGCAGTTACTCAGGGGGATCAACTAATGAAAAACTGTTTTTT. V and J are TRBV6-2 or TRBV6-3 and TRBJ1-4; perhaps TRBD1 as D (6 bases). This CDR3 spans 16 amino acids. In germline, CDR1 is MNHEY, CDR2 SVGEGT. Trimming stripped 0 bases from V and 0 bases from J, with 8 bases between.

This clonotype occurred a few times. CDR3 DNA sequence: TGTGCCAGCAGCCAAGATCCTTTGCGGGGGGACACCGGGGAGCTGTTTTTT. The encoded protein is CASSQDPLRGDTGELFF. This chain joins TRBV3-1 and TRBJ2-2, with 8 bases that match TRBD2. CDR1 is LGHDT and CDR2 is YNNKEL in the germline V gene (reference sequence). The CDR3 is 17 residues long. V lost 0 bases and J lost 3; bases outside the gene matches: 6.

The sample holds many counts of this clonotype. The chain recombines TRBV2 with TRBJ2-7; TRBD1 matches 9 bases. From germline, CDR1 is SNHLY and CDR2 FYNNEI. CDR3 size: 15 residues. V was pared by 0 bases and J by 3 bases, with 3 bases of the junction left unmatched. As DNA, the CDR3 is TGTGCCAGCAGTGAAGCGGGGGACAGGGACTACGAGCAGTACTTC. Translating it yields CASSEAGDRDYEQYF. Based on the CDR3 plus reference TRBV2 and TRBJ2-7, the full variable domain is EPEVTQTPSHQVTQMGQEVILRCVPISNHLYFYWYRQILGQKVEFLVSFYNNEISEKSEIFDDQFSVERPDGSNFTLKIRSTKLEDSAMYFCASSEAGDRDYEQYFGPGTRLTVT.

There are a few counts of this clonotype. The chain recombines TRBV7-9 with TRBJ1-1, with a weak D call TRBD1 (5 bases). The CDR3 covers 14 residues. CDR1 is SEHNR and CDR2 is FQNEAQ in the germline V gene (reference sequence). Trimming took 1 base from V and 5 from J, leaving 11 bases between them. DNA of the CDR3: TGTGCCAGCAGCTTAGTAGGGGCCAGGACTGAAGCTTTCTTT. Its translation is CASSLVGARTEAFF.

This clonotype appeared many times. The rearrangement links TRBV12-3 or TRBV12-4 to TRBJ1-1; D is unresolved. Trimming left V 3 bases short and J 0 bases short, with 17 bases between. The CDR3 consists of 17 residues. The CDR3 DNA reads as TGTGCCAGCAGTTTCCCCCCCCGGACGTTCATGAACACTGAAGCTTTCTTT. Its protein is CASSFPPRTFMNTEAFF.

This clonotype was seen more than once but under ten times. V gene TRBV28 combines with J gene TRBJ1-4; 7 bases fit TRBD1. The ends lost 6 bases at V and 5 bases at J; junction bases unmatched: 9. In germline, CDR1 is MDHEN, CDR2 SYDVKM. The CDR3 contains 15 residues. CDR3 loop: CASREGQPRNEKLFF. Written as DNA, the CDR3 is TGTGCCAGCAGGGAGGGACAGCCACGAAATGAAAAACTGTTTTTT.

V is TRBV5-1 and J is TRBJ1-4; D gene ambiguous. CDR1 and CDR2 (germline): SGHRS, YFSETQ. V was shortened by 5 bases and J by 6 bases, with 14 bases between the two germline ends. The length of the CDR3 is 14 residues. The CDR3 DNA reads as TGCGCCAGCAGGCCCGGGGATATCTATGAAAAACTGTTTTTT. This gives the protein CASRPGDIYEKLFF.

The CDR3 protein is CASGSHSGGLPTEAFF. As DNA, the CDR3 is TGTGCTAGTGGTTCTCACTCAGGGGGCCTCCCCACTGAAGCTTTCTTT. This sequence joins TRBV12-5 and TRBJ1-1, with 8 positions matching TRBD1. The junction had 11 bases not matched to a gene; V was cut back by 4 bases and J by 4 bases. From germline, CDR1 is LGHNT and CDR2 FRNRAP. The CDR3 is 16 residues long.

This clonotype was seen a few times. A read error may produce the germline difference seen at one junction end. J is TRBJ1-4 and V is TRBV7-2; the D is unclear. This CDR3 is built from 13 residues. Germline-derived CDR1 and CDR2 are SGHTA and FQGNSA. CDR3 loop: CASSLAANEKLFF. CDR3 coding DNA: TGTGCCAGCAGCCTAGCGGCTAATGAAAAACTGTTTTTT.

This clonotype was observed a few times. The CDR3 nucleotides are TGTGCCAGCAGTTTTCAGGGAGTCTTGAACACTGAAGCTTTCTTT. Translation: CASSFQGVLNTEAFF. This chain joins TRBV27 and TRBJ1-1; a weak D match, TRBD1 (5 bases). This CDR3 region has 15 residues. Germline loops: CDR1 MNHEY, CDR2 SMNVEV (reference sequence). Trimming stripped 3 bases from V and 0 bases from J, with 11 bases between.

V is TRBV27 and J is TRBJ1-3, with 8 bases lining up with TRBD1. The CDR3 totals 19 residues. Germline V gene lookup returns CDR1 MNHEY and CDR2 SMNVEV (reference sequence). J was trimmed by 4 bases and V by 1 base; bases with no gene match: 15. CDR3 loop: CASSLLGWQGAIGGNTIYF. The DNA of the CDR3 is TGTGCCAGCAGTTTATTGGGATGGCAGGGGGCCATCGGCGGAAACACCATATATTTT.

This clonotype was observed a handful of times. The CDR3 loop reads CASSPREGAQADTQYF. DNA for the CDR3: TGCGCCAGCAGCCCGAGGGAGGGGGCGCAGGCAGATACGCAGTATTTT. V and J are TRBV5-1 and TRBJ2-3; the D call may be TRBD1 or TRBD2 (7 bases each). Germline V CDR1 and CDR2: SGHRS, YFSETQ. CDR3 length: 16 amino acids. Trimming shortened V by 4 bases and J by 4 bases, and 19 bases separated the two germline ends. The complete variable domain, with remaining parts taken from reference TRBV5-1 and TRBJ2-3, reads KAGVTQTPRYLIKTRGQQVTLSCSPISGHRSVSWYQQTPGQGLQFLFEYFSETQRNKGNFPGRFSGRQFSNSRSEMNVSTLELGDSALYLCASSPREGAQADTQYFGPGTRLTVL.

The chain carries TRBV9 and TRBJ2-2; D is unclear. V lost 1 base to trimming and J lost 4 bases, with 11 bases between them. This CDR3 contains 15 residues. Looked up from germline, CDR1 is SGDLS and CDR2 is YYNGEE. The CDR3 coding sequence is TGTGCCAGCAGCGTAACCCCGAGTGGCACCGGGGAGCTGTTTTTT. Translating it yields CASSVTPSGTGELFF.

The V and J genes are TRBV6-1 and TRBJ2-7; 13 bases are a match to TRBD2. The CDR3 consists of 15 residues. With V trimmed by 6 bases and J by 1 base, 3 bases remained unmatched. CDR1 and CDR2 (germline): MNHNS, SASEGT. The CDR3 region is CASRETSGRSYEQYF. DNA for the CDR3: TGTGCCAGCAGGGAGACTAGCGGGAGGTCCTACGAGCAGTACTTC.

This clonotype was found a few times. The chain employs TRBV27 and TRBJ2-7; a possible D gene is TRBD1 (6 bases). From germline, CDR1 is MNHEY and CDR2 SMNVEV (reference sequence). The CDR3 covers 16 residues. V shed 8 bases and J shed 0 bases, with 20 bases lying between them. CDR3: CASAPLGQGTSYEQYV. The CDR3 nucleotides read TGTGCCAGCGCCCCATTGGGGCAGGGGACCTCCTACGAGCAGTACGTC.